Each of the 19 T cell receptor beta chains below was sequenced from the same sample in a study of cytomegalovirus exposure and HLA in healthy donors. The PCR ran on 60 Vbeta and 13 Jbeta primers. Method: immunoSEQ multiplex PCR; TCRdb's copy keeps in-frame clones and lacks some. The sample includes roughly 150,000 clones. Material for sequencing was PBMCs. Source of these receptors: a woman between 50 and 59 years old in good health and CMV-seronegative.

The CDR3 coding sequence is TGCAGTGCGCCTAAAGAGACCCAGTACTTC. Residues: CSAPKETQYF. The rearrangement joins TRBV20-1 to TRBJ2-5; no reliable D call. Germline CDR1 DFQATT, CDR2 SNEGSKA (reference sequence). The V and J ends lost 6 bases and 3 bases respectively, with 5 bases between them. This CDR3 region has 10 residues.

The chain carries TRBV2 and TRBJ1-5; 7 positions match TRBD1. The V gene's germline CDR1 is SNHLY and CDR2 FYNNEI. Germline trimming cut 7 bases from V and 3 bases from J; bases unmatched to any gene: 6. CDR3 length equals 14 residues. DNA of the CDR3: TGTGCCAGCACCCGGACAGGTCTCAATCAGCCCCAGCATTTT. Encoded protein: CASTRTGLNQPQHF.

The CDR3 region has the DNA TGTGCCAGCTCACCAAACCAGGCTGCTTACACCGGGGAGCTGTTTTTT. Translated: CASSPNQAAYTGELFF. This chain joins TRBV18 and TRBJ2-2, with D uncertain. Per germline, CDR1 KGHSH and CDR2 LQKENI. This CDR3 has 16 amino acids. The V end was cut by 2 bases, the J end by 3 bases, with 13 bases between.

The J gene is TRBJ2-3, the V gene TRBV2, with 7 bases lining up with TRBD1. The junction had 6 bases not matched to a gene; V was cut back by 7 bases and J by 2 bases. CDR3 length: 14 residues. Germline CDR1 SNHLY, CDR2 FYNNEI. The CDR3 loop is CASITGTATDTQYF. The CDR3 DNA reads TGTGCCAGCATAACCGGGACAGCCACAGATACGCAGTATTTT.

DNA of the CDR3: TGTGCCAGCAGCCAAAGAATAGCGGGCTTCTCCTACAATGAGCAGTTCTTC. Its translation is CASSQRIAGFSYNEQFF. The J gene is TRBJ2-1, the V gene TRBV14; 7 bases match TRBD2. J lost 0 bases, V lost 2 bases, and 7 bases had no gene match. CDR1 SGHDN and CDR2 FVKESK come from the germline V gene. This CDR3 has 17 amino acids. Based on the CDR3 plus reference TRBV14 and TRBJ2-1, the full variable domain is EAGVTQFPSHSVIEKGQTVTLRCDPISGHDNLYWYRRVMGKEIKFLLHFVKESKQDESGMPNNRFLAERTGGTYSTLKVQPAELEDSGVYFCASSQRIAGFSYNEQFFGPGTRLTVL.

The chain joins TRBV7-2 to TRBJ2-2; D possibly corresponds to TRBD2 (5 bases). The V and J ends lost 1 base and 6 bases respectively, with 12 bases between them. CDR3 length: 15 residues. Looked up from germline, CDR1 is SGHTA and CDR2 is FQGNSA. The DNA for the CDR3 is TGTGCCAGCAGCTTAGTGTCAGCGGCGCCCGGGGAGCTGTTTTTT. Translating gives CASSLVSAAPGELFF.

The V and J genes are TRBV5-1 and TRBJ1-1; tentative D call: TRBD1 (5 bases). CDR3 length: 14 amino acids. Trimming removed 3 bases from V and 5 bases from J, with 14 bases in between. Germline CDR1 is SGHRS and CDR2 is YFSETQ. The CDR3 nucleotides are TGCGCCAGCAGCTCGGTCGGGGGGAGGACTGAAGCTTTCTTT. It is translated as CASSSVGGRTEAFF.

The V call is TRBV6-5, the J call TRBJ1-1, with D possibly TRBD1 on 6 matching bases. CDR1 is MNHEY, CDR2 SVGAGI, per germline. The germline V and J ends were trimmed by 6 bases and 2 bases, with 13 bases remaining between them. The CDR3 spans 14 residues. For the CDR3, the DNA is TGTGCCAGCAGAAAAACAGGGTTTAACACTGAAGCTTTCTTT. Residues: CASRKTGFNTEAFF.

The chain carries TRBV5-1 and TRBJ1-1, with 9 bases lining up with TRBD1. V trimming: 4 bases; J trimming: 4 bases; junction bases outside the gene matches: 5. This CDR3 has 14 amino acids. Germline CDR1 reads SGHRS; CDR2 reads YFSETQ. The CDR3 DNA reads TGCGCCAGCAGCGGGGGACAGGGTGCCACTGAAGCTTTCTTT. Its protein is CASSGGQGATEAFF.

The chain joins TRBV19 to TRBJ2-7; TRBD1 is a possible D gene (6 bases). This CDR3 is built from 15 residues. Germline-derived CDR1 and CDR2 are LNHDA and SQIVND (reference sequence). V gave up 4 bases and J gave up 2 bases, with 15 bases separating them. In DNA, the CDR3 is TGTGCCAGTAGTACGAAACAGGGAACGACCTACGAGCAGTACTTC. Translated: CASSTKQGTTYEQYF.

The rearrangement uses TRBV2 and TRBJ2-7, with 10 bases fitting TRBD2. V lost 6 bases to trimming and J lost 2 bases; unmatched junction nucleotides: 7. The V gene's germline CDR1 is SNHLY and CDR2 FYNNEI. This CDR3 contains 15 residues. The CDR3 DNA follows: TGTGCCAGCAGCGCTTCTCTAGCGGGAGCCTACGAGCAGTACTTC. It specifies CASSASLAGAYEQYF.

The chain carries TRBV2 and TRBJ1-6; TRBD1 agrees at 8 bases. With 2 bases clipped from V and 0 bases from J, the junction kept 3 bases outside the gene matches. Per germline, CDR1 SNHLY and CDR2 FYNNEI. The CDR3 extends over 17 amino acids. Here the CDR3 DNA reads TGTGCCAGCAGTGAAAGGGACAGGAGCTCCTATAATTCACCCCTCCACTTT. This encodes CASSERDRSSYNSPLHF.

This chain uses TRBV30 with TRBJ2-3; D might be TRBD1 (6 bases). Germline V gene sequence: CDR1 GTSNPN, CDR2 SVGIG (reference sequence). Trimming removed 5 bases at V and 3 bases at J, with 9 bases between. The CDR3 is 12 residues long. The CDR3 sequence: CAWARGTDTQYF. CDR3 DNA: TGTGCCTGGGCGAGGGGGACAGATACGCAGTATTTT.

The chain recombines TRBV18 with TRBJ2-7, with 7 bases fitting TRBD1. Trimming took 6 bases from V and 3 from J; bases not matched to a gene: 11. The CDR3 has 15 residues. Germline V lookup: CDR1 KGHSH, CDR2 LQKENI. This CDR3 is CASSLGRTGLYEQYF. In DNA, the CDR3 is TGTGCCAGCTCCTTAGGCAGGACAGGACTCTACGAGCAGTACTTC.

The chain employs TRBV10-3 and TRBJ2-7; D not certain. CDR1 and CDR2 from the germline V gene are ENHRY and SYGVKD. The V end was cut by 6 bases, the J end by 3 bases, with 6 bases between. The CDR3 has 11 residues. The CDR3 is CAIRNSYEQYF. Written as DNA, the CDR3 is TGTGCCATCAGAAACAGCTACGAGCAGTACTTC.

The rearrangement links TRBV5-1 to TRBJ2-5; 7 positions match TRBD1. The germline gives CDR1 SGHRS, CDR2 YFSETQ. There are 14 residues in the CDR3. Trimming cost V 0 bases and J 3 bases; bases outside gene matches: 2. The CDR3 coding sequence is TGCGCCAGCAGCTTGGACAGGGGAGAAGAGACCCAGTACTTC. Its translation is CASSLDRGEETQYF. Using reference TRBV5-1 and TRBJ2-5 for the parts outside the CDR3, the full variable domain is KAGVTQTPRYLIKTRGQQVTLSCSPISGHRSVSWYQQTPGQGLQFLFEYFSETQRNKGNFPGRFSGRQFSNSRSEMNVSTLELGDSALYLCASSLDRGEETQYFGPGTRLLVL.

The chain uses TRBV5-1 and TRBJ2-1; D is unresolved. The V gene's germline CDR1 is SGHRS and CDR2 YFSETQ. Trimming left V 1 base short and J 5 bases short, with 7 bases between. The CDR3 is 13 residues long. The CDR3 nucleotides read TGCGCCAGCAGCTTGAACAATGACAATGAGCAGTTCTTC. This translates into CASSLNNDNEQFF.

Of note for this clone: One end of the junction does not line up with germline, which may come from a read error. V and J are TRBV7-8 and TRBJ2-3; TRBD2 matches at 11 bases. Germline V gene data show CDR1 as SGHVS and CDR2 as FQNEAQ. The CDR3 sequence is 14 residues long. Here the CDR3 reads CASSVAGGSDTQYF. CDR3 coding DNA: TGTGCCAGCAGCGTAGCGGGAGGGTCAGATACGCAGTATTTT.

The chain couples TRBV28 to TRBJ1-5; a possible D gene is TRBD1 (5 bases). The V end lost 5 bases, the J end lost 1 base, and 15 bases lay between the germline ends. Germline loops: CDR1 MDHEN, CDR2 SYDVKM. The CDR3 is 16 amino acids. As DNA, the CDR3 is TGTGCCAGCAGTCCCACGGGGAGGGGCAGCAATCAGCCCCAGCATTTT. Translated, it gives CASSPTGRGSNQPQHF.